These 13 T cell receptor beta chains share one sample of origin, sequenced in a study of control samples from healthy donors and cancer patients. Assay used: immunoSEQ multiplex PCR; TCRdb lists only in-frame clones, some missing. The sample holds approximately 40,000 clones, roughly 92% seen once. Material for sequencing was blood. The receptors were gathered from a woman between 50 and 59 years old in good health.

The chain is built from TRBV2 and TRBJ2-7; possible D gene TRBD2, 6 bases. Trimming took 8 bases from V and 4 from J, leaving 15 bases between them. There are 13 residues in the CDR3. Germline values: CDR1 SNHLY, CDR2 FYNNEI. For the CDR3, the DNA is TGTGCCAGCGCCCTGGGAGGTCCTTACGAGCAGTACTTC. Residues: CASALGGPYEQYF.

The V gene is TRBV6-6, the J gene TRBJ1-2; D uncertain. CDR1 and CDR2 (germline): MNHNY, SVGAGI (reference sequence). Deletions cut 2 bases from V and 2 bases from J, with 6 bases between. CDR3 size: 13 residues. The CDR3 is CASSYRQNYGYTF. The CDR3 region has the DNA TGTGCCAGCAGTTACAGGCAGAACTATGGCTACACCTTC.

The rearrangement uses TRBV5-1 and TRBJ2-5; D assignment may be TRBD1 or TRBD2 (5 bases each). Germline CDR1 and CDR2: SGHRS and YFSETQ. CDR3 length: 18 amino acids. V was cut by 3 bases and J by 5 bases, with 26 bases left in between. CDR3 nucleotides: TGCGCCAGCAGCTACCCCAGGGTGGGGAGTTTGGAGACGGAGACCCAGTACTTC. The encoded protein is CASSYPRVGSLETETQYF.

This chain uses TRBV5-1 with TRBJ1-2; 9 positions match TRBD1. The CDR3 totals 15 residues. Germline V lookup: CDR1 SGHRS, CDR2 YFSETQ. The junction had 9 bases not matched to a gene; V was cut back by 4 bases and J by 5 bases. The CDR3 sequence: CASSLNGQGSYGYTF. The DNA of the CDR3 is TGCGCCAGCAGCCTAAATGGACAGGGGTCATATGGCTACACCTTC.

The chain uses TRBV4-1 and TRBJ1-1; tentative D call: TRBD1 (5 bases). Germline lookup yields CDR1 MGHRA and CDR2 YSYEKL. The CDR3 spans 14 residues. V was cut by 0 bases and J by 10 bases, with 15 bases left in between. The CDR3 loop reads CASSQDSGGVRAFF. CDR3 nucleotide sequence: TGCGCCAGCAGCCAAGATTCGGGGGGAGTACGAGCTTTCTTT.

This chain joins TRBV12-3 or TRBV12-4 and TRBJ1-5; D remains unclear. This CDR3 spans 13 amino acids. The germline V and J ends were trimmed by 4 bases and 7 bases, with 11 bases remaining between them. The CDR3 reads CASSYGGKQPQHF. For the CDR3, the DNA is TGTGCCAGCAGTTACGGAGGGAAGCAGCCCCAGCATTTT.

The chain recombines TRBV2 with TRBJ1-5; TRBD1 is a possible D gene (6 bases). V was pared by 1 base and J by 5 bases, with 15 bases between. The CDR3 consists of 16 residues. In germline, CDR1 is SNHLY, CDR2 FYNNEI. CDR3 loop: CASSEGPVAGDQPQHF. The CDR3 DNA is TGTGCCAGCAGTGAAGGCCCGGTAGCAGGGGATCAGCCCCAGCATTTT. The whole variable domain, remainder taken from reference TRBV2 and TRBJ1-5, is EPEVTQTPSHQVTQMGQEVILRCVPISNHLYFYWYRQILGQKVEFLVSFYNNEISEKSEIFDDQFSVERPDGSNFTLKIRSTKLEDSAMYFCASSEGPVAGDQPQHFGDGTRLSIL.

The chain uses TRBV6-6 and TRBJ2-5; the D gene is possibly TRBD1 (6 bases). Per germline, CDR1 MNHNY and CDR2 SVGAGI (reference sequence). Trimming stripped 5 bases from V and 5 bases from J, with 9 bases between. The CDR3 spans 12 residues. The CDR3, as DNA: TGTGCCAGCAGTCAGGGGTGGGAGACCCAGTACTTC. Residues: CASSQGWETQYF.

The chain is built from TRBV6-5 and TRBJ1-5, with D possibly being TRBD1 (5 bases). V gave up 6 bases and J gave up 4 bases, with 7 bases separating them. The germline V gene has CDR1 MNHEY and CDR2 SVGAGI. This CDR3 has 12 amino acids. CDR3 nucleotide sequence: TGTGCCAGCAGAAAGGGGAATCAGCCCCAGCATTTT. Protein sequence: CASRKGNQPQHF.

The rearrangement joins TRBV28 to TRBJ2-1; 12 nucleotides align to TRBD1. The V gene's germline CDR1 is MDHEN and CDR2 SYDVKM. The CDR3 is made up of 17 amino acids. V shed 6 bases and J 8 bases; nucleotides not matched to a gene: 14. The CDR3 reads CASSTRKGTGGAYEQFF. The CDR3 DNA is TGTGCCAGCAGCACAAGGAAAGGGACAGGGGGCGCCTATGAGCAGTTCTTC.

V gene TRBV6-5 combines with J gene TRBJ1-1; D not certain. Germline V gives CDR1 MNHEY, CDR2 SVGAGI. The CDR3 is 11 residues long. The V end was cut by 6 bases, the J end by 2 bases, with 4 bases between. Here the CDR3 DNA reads TGTGCCAGCAGGGACAACACTGAAGCTTTCTTT. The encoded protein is CASRDNTEAFF.

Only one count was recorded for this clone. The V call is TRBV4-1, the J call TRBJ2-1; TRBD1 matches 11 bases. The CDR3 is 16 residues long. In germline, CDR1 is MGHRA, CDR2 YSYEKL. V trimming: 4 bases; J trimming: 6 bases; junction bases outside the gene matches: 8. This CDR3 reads CASSPQDRGLGNEQFF. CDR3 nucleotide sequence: TGCGCCAGCAGCCCTCAGGACAGGGGGCTGGGCAATGAGCAGTTCTTC.

The DNA for the CDR3 is TGTGCCAGCACCAACAGTCACCTTGGAAACACCATATATTTT. Its translation is CASTNSHLGNTIYF. The chain joins TRBV6-6 to TRBJ1-3; D not resolved. This CDR3 region has 14 residues. The ends were cut back, 7 bases at V and 3 bases at J, with 13 bases in the middle. Germline lookup yields CDR1 MNHNY and CDR2 SVGAGI (reference sequence).